This is a list of T cell receptor beta chains from one sample in a study of early T cells in non-severe SARS-CoV-2 infection. TCRdb recomputed calls from the 5' RACE reads with MiXCR, one row per CDR3 protein. The sample includes about 27,000 distinct CDR3 sequences, 5% to 6.5% seen only once; the top ten take roughly 0.87%. Sequencing was performed on whole blood. These receptor sequences come from an adult who was a healthcare worker with PCR-confirmed SARS-CoV-2 infection or an uninfected control (not recorded which). The CDR3 runs from the conserved cysteine through the conserved F or W. D genes are given only for firm matches. Clone size appears in some rows only: once, few, many, or a class for an expanded clone.

v_call	clone_size	d_call	j_call	cdr3_nt	cdr3_aa
TRBV29-1	.	.	TRBJ2-1	TGCAGCGTTGAAAGAGGGGGCAATGAGCAGTTCTTC	CSVERGGNEQFF
TRBV27	many	.	TRBJ2-5	TGTGCCAGCAGTCGTCTGGGGGAGACCCAGTACTTC	CASSRLGETQYF
TRBV24-1	many	.	TRBJ2-1	TGTGCCACCAGTGATTCTGAGACCCCCCATAAGAAGCAGTTCTTC	CATSDSETPHKKQFF
TRBV4-3	.	.	TRBJ2-3	TGCGCCAGCAGCCAAGGCAACAGATACACAGATACGCAGTATTTT	CASSQGNRYTDTQYF
TRBV5-1	many	TRBD1	TRBJ1-6	TGCGCCAGCAGCTCCGGGACAGGGGGCCCCAGCTCCTATAATTCACCCCTCCACTTT	CASSSGTGGPSSYNSPLHF
TRBV29-1	many	TRBD2	TRBJ2-1	TGCAGCGTTGAAGAGGCTAGCGGGATAACCGATGAGCAGTTCTTC	CSVEEASGITDEQFF
TRBV7-8	many	TRBD2	TRBJ2-7	TGTGCCAGCAGCGAAGGACTAGCGGAGTACGAGCAGTACTTC	CASSEGLAEYEQYF
TRBV19	.	TRBD1	TRBJ2-3	TGTGCCAGTAGTCCGGACAGGCGGAAAGATACGCAGTATTTT	CASSPDRRKDTQYF
TRBV29-1	few	TRBD2	TRBJ2-3	TGCAGCGGAAAGGGACTAGCGGGAGAACGAAGCACAGATACGCAGTATTTT	CSGKGLAGERSTDTQYF
TRBV18	many	TRBD2	TRBJ2-2	TGTGCCAGCTCACCAGGCGGGAGCGGTCCCGGGGAGCTGTTTTTT	CASSPGGSGPGELFF
TRBV7-2	many	TRBD1	TRBJ2-5	TGTGCCAGCAGTTCGAACAGGGGATCGGAGACCCAGTACTTC	CASSSNRGSETQYF
TRBV18	.	TRBD1	TRBJ1-1	TGTGCCAGCTCACCAGCGGACAGGGGCGCTGAAGCTTTCTTT	CASSPADRGAEAFF
TRBV27	.	.	TRBJ2-2	TGTGCCAGCAGTTTATCGCTGGCGGGCACCGGGGAGCTGTTTTTT	CASSLSLAGTGELFF
TRBV18	.	.	TRBJ2-3	TGTGCCAGCTCAGGGACCAGGGCGGATACGCAGTATTTT	CASSGTRADTQYF
TRBV14	many	TRBD1	TRBJ1-2	TGTGCCAGCAGCCAAGTGGAGACAGGGGGGTATGGCTACACCTTC	CASSQVETGGYGYTF
TRBV10-3	few	TRBD2	TRBJ2-3	TGTGCCATCAGCCAGACTAGCGGGGGTGATACGCAGTATTTT	CAISQTSGGDTQYF
TRBV12-3/TRBV12-4	many	.	TRBJ2-7	TGTGCCAGCAGCGCCTTGGCGACAGGGAGGGACGAGCAGTACTTC	CASSALATGRDEQYF
TRBV28	medium-sized	TRBD1	TRBJ2-7	TGTGCCAGCAGTTTTAGGTCCTGGACAGGGGTGTACGAGCAGTACTTC	CASSFRSWTGVYEQYF
TRBV4-3	many	.	TRBJ2-7	TGCGCCAGCAGCCCCCACGAGCAGACTAACTACGAGCAGTACTTC	CASSPHEQTNYEQYF
TRBV6-1	.	TRBD1	TRBJ1-2	TGTGCCAGCAGTCCAAACCATGAGACAGGGTCCTATGGCTACACCTTC	CASSPNHETGSYGYTF
TRBV19	.	.	TRBJ2-3	TGTGCCAGTAGTGGGTCAGTGGCGCGGCACACAGATACGCAGTATTTT	CASSGSVARHTDTQYF
TRBV2	many	TRBD2	TRBJ2-1	TGTGCCAGCAGGAAACTAGCGGATGAGCAGTTCTTC	CASRKLADEQFF
TRBV18	many	.	TRBJ1-1	TGTGCCAGCTCACCAGGGGGTAGCGAAGCTTTCTTT	CASSPGGSEAFF
TRBV10-3	many	.	TRBJ2-7	TGTGCCATCAGTGAGGAGCCAAGGGGAGAGCAGTACTTC	CAISEEPRGEQYF
TRBV6-5	few	.	TRBJ1-5	TGTGCCAGTATAGTCGACGGACCTTATAGCAATCAGCCCCAGCATTTT	CASIVDGPYSNQPQHF
TRBV7-9	.	.	TRBJ1-1	TGTGCCAGCAGCTCCGGGCCCCTTCGCGGGACTGAAGCTTTCTTT	CASSSGPLRGTEAFF
TRBV20-1	few	.	TRBJ1-1	TGCAGTGCTAGAGATAGTGTGATTCTTGAAGCTTTCTTT	CSARDSVILEAFF
TRBV27	few	TRBD2	TRBJ2-7	TGTGCCAGCAGTTCCCTACCTGGGACTAGCGGGCACTTCCACGAGCAGTACTTC	CASSSLPGTSGHFHEQYF
TRBV29-1	few	.	TRBJ2-7	TGCAGCGTTGCTGGGGCGCTTAAGTCGAACGAGCAGTACTTC	CSVAGALKSNEQYF
TRBV10-3	many	.	TRBJ2-3	TGTGCCATCAGTGAGTCGTCAGTAGGCACAGATGCGCAGTATTTT	CAISESSVGTDAQYF
TRBV11-2	.	.	TRBJ2-7	TGTGCCAGCAGCTTGAGGTGGGAGCAGTACTTC	CASSLRWEQYF
TRBV7-9	many	.	TRBJ1-5	TGTGCCAGCAGCTCCGGACGTTGGGATCAGCCCCAGCATTTT	CASSSGRWDQPQHF